By sample share, the clone carrying this TCR beta chain is medium-sized. Its antigen is not known. Germline V gene lookup returns CDR1 GTSNPN and CDR2 SVGIG (reference sequence). This CDR3 region has 14 residues. Trimming took 1 base from V and 3 from J, leaving 12 bases between them. This sample is part of a study of T cell repertoires in aging, cancer and after chemotherapy. About the study: Healthy donor repertoires were recorded over several months to years and showed clear clonal overlap. General study results and limits: Untreated cancer patients had significantly lower blood TCR diversity than age-matched healthy donors. Median generation probability rose over the chemotherapy interval in each cancer cohort, suggesting rebound thymic output.

The template was genomic DNA from peripheral blood, not RNA. TRB rearrangements spanning V, D and J were amplified using mixed TRB-A/B primers. One entry per CDR3 protein results from TCRdb running MiXCR on the multiplex PCR reads. The profile shows 9,900 or so distinct CDR3 sequences, about 30% of them singletons. The source material was blood. V gene TRBV30 combines with J gene TRBJ1-2, with D uncertain. The clonotype originates from a human donor in good health. The donor label of this sample is uncertain. The CDR3 here is CAWSAYRADYGYTF. CDR3 bases: TGTGCCTGGAGTGCCTACCGGGCAGACTATGGCTACACCTTC. Variable domain in full (rest from reference TRBV30 and TRBJ1-2): SQTIHQWPATLVQPVGSPLSLECTVEGTSNPNLYWYRQAAGRGLQLLFYSVGIGQISSEVPQNLSASRPQDRQFILSSKKLLLSDSGFYLCAWSAYRADYGYTFGSGTRLTVV.